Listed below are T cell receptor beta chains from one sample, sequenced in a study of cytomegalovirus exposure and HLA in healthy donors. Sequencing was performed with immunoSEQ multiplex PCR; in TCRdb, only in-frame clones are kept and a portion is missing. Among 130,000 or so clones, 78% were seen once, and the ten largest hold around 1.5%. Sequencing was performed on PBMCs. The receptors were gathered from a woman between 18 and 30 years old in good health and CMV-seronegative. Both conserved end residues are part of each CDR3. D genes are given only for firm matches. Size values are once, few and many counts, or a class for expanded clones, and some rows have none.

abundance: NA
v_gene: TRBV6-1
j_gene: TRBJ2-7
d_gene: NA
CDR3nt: TGTGCCAGCAGTGAAGCGCTGACGGGGGTATACGAGCAGTACTTC
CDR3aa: CASSEALTGVYEQYF

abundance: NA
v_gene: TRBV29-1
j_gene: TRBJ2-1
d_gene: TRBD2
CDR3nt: TGCAGCGTCCCGGGGGGGAGTTCCGTGGGGAATGAGCAGTTCTTC
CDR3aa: CSVPGGSSVGNEQFF

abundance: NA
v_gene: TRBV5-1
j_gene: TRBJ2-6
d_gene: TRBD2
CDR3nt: TGCGCCCCCCCGGGGGGACCTGGGGCCAACGTCCTGACTTTC
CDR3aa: CAPPGGPGANVLTF

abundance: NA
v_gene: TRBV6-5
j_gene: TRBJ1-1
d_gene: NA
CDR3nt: TGTGCCAGCACCTTCGGGGTGGAAGCTTTCTTT
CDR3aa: CASTFGVEAFF

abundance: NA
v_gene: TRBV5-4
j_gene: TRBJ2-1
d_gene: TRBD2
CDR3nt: TGTGCCAGCACTACGGGGACTAGCGAACGGAATGAGCAGTTCTTC
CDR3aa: CASTTGTSERNEQFF

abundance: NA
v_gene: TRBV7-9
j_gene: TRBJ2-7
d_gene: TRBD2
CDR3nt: TGTGCCAGCAGCTTTGGACTAGCGGGAGGTGATCTGGCGGACTTC
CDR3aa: CASSFGLAGGDLADF

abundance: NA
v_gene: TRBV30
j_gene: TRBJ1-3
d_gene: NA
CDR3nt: TGTGCCTGGAGTCCACAGGCTGGAAACACCATATATTTT
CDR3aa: CAWSPQAGNTIYF

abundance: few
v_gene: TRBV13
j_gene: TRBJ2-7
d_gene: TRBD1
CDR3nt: TGTGCCAGCAAACCAGGAGCCGGGACAGGGAAAGGGGAGCAGTACTTC
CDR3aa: CASKPGAGTGKGEQYF

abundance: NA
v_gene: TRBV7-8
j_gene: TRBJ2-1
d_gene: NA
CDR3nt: TGTGCCAGCAGCTTAGAGACGGCACTAGAGCTCCCCAATGAGCAGTTCTTC
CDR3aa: CASSLETALELPNEQFF

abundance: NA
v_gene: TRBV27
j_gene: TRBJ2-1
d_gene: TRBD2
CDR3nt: TGTGCCAGCAGCTCCATGGGACTAGCGTACAATGAGCAGTTCTTC
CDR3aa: CASSSMGLAYNEQFF

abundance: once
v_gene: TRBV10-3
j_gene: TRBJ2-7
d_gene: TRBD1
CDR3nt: TGTGCCATCAGTGTGGGACAGACCTACGAGCAGTACTTC
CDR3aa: CAISVGQTYEQYF

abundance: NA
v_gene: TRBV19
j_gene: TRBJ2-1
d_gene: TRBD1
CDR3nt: TGTGCCAGTAGGTCCGGGGGACAGGGGCATGAGCAGTTCTTC
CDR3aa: CASRSGGQGHEQFF

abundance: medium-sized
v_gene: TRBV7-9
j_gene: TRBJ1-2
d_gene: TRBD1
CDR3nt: TGTGCCAGCAGCTCGATACAGGGGCCTGACGGCTACACCTTC
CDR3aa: CASSSIQGPDGYTF

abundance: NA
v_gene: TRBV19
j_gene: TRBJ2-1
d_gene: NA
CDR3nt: TGTGCCAGTAGTATAGGCCTAGCACCACGCAATGAGCAGTTCTTC
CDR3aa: CASSIGLAPRNEQFF

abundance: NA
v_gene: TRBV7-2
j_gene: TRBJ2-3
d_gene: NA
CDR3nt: TGTGCCAGCAGCTTGGTAGGAGGGCGCACAGATACGCAGTATTTT
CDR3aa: CASSLVGGRTDTQYF

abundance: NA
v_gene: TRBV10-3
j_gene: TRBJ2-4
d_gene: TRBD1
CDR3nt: TGTGCCATCAGCCCAGACAGGGGCGGAGGGGCCAAAAACATTCAGTACTTC
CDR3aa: CAISPDRGGGAKNIQYF

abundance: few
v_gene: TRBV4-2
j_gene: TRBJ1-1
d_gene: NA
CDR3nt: TGTGCCAGCAGCCAAGATGGAGAGAACACTGAAGCTTTCTTT
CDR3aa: CASSQDGENTEAFF

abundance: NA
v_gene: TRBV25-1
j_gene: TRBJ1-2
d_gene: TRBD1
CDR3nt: TGTGCCAGCAGTGACTCCAGGGGGCGTTATGGCTACACCTTC
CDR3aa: CASSDSRGRYGYTF

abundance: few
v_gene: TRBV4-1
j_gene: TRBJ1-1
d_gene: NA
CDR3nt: TGCGCCAGCAGCAGTACCCGGGCTAGCGGGACGGTGAACACTGAAGCTTTCTTT
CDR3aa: CASSSTRASGTVNTEAFF

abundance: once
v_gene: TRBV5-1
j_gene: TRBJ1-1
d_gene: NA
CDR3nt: TGCGCCAGCAGCTTGTCGTCGGGCAGGGTGGACACTGAAGCTTTCTTT
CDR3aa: CASSLSSGRVDTEAFF

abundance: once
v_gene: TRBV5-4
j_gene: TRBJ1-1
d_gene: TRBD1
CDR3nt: TGTGCCAGCAGCTTGGGGCGGCAGGGGGATGCGAACACTGAAGCTTTCTTT
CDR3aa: CASSLGRQGDANTEAFF

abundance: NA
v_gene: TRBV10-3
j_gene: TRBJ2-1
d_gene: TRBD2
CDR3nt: TGTGCCATCAGTGCAGGGACTAGCGGGAAGAGCTCCTACAATGAGCAGTTCTTC
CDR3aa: CAISAGTSGKSSYNEQFF

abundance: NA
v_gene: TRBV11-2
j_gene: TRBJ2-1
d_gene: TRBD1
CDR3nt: TGTGCCAGCGGTCGTATCGACAGGGGGGCATGGGATGAGCAGTTCTTC
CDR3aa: CASGRIDRGAWDEQFF

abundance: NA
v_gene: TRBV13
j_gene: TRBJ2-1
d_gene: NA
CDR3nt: TGTGCCAGCAGCTTAGCCGCCCAGTACTACAATGAGCAGTTCTTC
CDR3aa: CASSLAAQYYNEQFF

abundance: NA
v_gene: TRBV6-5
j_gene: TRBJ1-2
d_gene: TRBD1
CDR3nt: TGTGCCAGCAGACGACAGGGCGCTGGCTACACCTTC
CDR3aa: CASRRQGAGYTF

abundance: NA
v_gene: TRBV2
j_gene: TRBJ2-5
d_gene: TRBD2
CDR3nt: TGTGCCAGCTCGCTTGGGACTAGCGGGGGGAGAGAGACCCAGTACTTC
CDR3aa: CASSLGTSGGRETQYF

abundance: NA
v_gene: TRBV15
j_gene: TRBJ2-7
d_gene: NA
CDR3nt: TGTGCCACCAGCAGAGAAGGCGCTAGCTCCTACGAGCAGTACTTC
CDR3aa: CATSREGASSYEQYF

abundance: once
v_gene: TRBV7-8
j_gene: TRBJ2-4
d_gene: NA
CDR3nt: TGTGCCAGCAGCCCAAGTCGCCTTTGGGCCTCGGGAGACATTCAGTACTTC
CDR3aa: CASSPSRLWASGDIQYF

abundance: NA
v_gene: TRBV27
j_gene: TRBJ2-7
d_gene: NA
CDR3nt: TGTGCCAGCAGTTTGACTGGCCCCCCCTACGAGCAGTACTTC
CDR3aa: CASSLTGPPYEQYF

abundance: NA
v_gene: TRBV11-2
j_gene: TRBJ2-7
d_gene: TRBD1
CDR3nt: TGTGCCAGCAGCTTAGGACAGGGGGCCTACTACGAGCAGTACTTC
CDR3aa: CASSLGQGAYYEQYF

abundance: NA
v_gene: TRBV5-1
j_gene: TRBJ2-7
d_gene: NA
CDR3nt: TGCGCCAGCAGCGCCGGGAGCGCTAGCTCCTACGAGCAGTACTTC
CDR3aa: CASSAGSASSYEQYF

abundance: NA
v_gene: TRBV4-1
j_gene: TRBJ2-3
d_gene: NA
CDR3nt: TGCGCCAGCAGCCATTACCACCGGGAGCGCGGAGATACGCAGTATTTT
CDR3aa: CASSHYHRERGDTQYF

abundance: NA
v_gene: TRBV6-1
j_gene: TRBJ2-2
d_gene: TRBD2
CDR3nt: TGTGCCAGCAGTGAACTAGCGGGAACGGACACCGGGGAGCTGTTTTTT
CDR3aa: CASSELAGTDTGELFF

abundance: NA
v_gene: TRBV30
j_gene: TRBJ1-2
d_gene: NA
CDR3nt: TGTGCCTGGAGTCACGGGTTAGCCGCTGGCTACACCTTC
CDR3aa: CAWSHGLAAGYTF

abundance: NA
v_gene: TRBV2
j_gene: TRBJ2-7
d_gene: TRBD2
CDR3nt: TGTGCCAGCACTCTGACTAGCGGGGAGTCCTACGAGCAGTACTTC
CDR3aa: CASTLTSGESYEQYF

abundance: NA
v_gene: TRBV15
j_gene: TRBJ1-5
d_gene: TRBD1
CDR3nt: TGTGCCACCAGCAGAGTCCGGACAGGGGGCGTTAATCAGCCCCAGCATTTT
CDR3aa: CATSRVRTGGVNQPQHF

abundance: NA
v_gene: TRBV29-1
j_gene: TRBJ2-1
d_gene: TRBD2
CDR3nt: TGCAGCGCCCGGGAGGGCAATGAGCAGTTCTTC
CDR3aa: CSAREGNEQFF

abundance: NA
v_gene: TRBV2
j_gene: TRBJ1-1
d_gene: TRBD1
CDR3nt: TGTGCCAGCAGAAGGACAGGACTGAACACTGAAGCTTTCTTT
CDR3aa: CASRRTGLNTEAFF

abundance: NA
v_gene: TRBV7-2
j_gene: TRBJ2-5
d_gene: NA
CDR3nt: TGTGCCAGCAGCGTGGATAGCCGGGGGACCCAGTACTTC
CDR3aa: CASSVDSRGTQYF

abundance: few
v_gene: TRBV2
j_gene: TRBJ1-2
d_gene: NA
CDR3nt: TGTGCCAGCAGTGAACAGGGGCAGGGCCGGGGCTACACCTTC
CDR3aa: CASSEQGQGRGYTF

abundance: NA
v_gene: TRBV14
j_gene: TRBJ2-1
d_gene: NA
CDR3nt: TGTGCCAGCAGCCCACGGTCAAACCCAACCTACAATGAGCAGTTCTTC
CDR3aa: CASSPRSNPTYNEQFF

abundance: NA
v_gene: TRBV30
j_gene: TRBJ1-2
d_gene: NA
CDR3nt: TGTGCCTGGAGGGAGGGTAATGGCTACACCTTC
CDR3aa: CAWREGNGYTF

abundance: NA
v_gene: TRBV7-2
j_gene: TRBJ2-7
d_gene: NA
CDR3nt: TGTGCCAGCAGCCCACAGGCTAGCGTCTCCTACGAGCAGTACTTC
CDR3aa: CASSPQASVSYEQYF

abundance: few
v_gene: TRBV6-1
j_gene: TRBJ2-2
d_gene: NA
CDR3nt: TGTGCCAGCAGTGTGGGGGGACCCAACACCGGGGAGCTGTTTTTT
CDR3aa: CASSVGGPNTGELFF

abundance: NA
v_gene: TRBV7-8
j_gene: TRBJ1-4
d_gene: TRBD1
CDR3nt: TGTGCCAGCAGCCCGGAGGGGACAGGGGGAGATGAAAAACTGTTTTTT
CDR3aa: CASSPEGTGGDEKLFF

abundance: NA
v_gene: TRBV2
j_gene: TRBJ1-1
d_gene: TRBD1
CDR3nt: TGTGCCAGAGGACAGGGACGGGACACTGAAGCTTTCTTT
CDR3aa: CARGQGRDTEAFF

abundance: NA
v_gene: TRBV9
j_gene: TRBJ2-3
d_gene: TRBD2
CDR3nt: TGTGCCAGCAGCGTAGGCCCGAAATCCCTAGCGGGCACAGATACGCAGTATTTT
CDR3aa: CASSVGPKSLAGTDTQYF

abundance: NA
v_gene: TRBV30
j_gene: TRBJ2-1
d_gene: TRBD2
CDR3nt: TGTGCCTGGAGGCTAGCGGGAGGATATAATGAGCAGTTCTTC
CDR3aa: CAWRLAGGYNEQFF

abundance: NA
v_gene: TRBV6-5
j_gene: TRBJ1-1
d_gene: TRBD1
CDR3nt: TGTGCCAGCAGTTACGACAGGGGGCGCGCAGCTTTCTTT
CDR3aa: CASSYDRGRAAFF

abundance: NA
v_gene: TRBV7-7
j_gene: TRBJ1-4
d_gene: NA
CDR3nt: TGTGCCAGCAGCTCCGGACAGCCTAATGAAAAACTGTTTTTT
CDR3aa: CASSSGQPNEKLFF

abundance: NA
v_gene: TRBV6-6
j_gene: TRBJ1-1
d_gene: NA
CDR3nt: TGTGCCAGCAGTTATTCCCTACGGATCGGGACTGAAGCTTTCTTT
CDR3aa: CASSYSLRIGTEAFF

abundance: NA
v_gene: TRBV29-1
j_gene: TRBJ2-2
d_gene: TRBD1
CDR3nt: TGCAGCGTTGAACCGGGACAGCTACTCGGGGAGCTGTTTTTT
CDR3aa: CSVEPGQLLGELFF

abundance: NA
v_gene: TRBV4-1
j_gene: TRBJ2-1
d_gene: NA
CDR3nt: TGCGCCAGCAGCCGAACGTGGAGAGTCGACAATGAGCAGTTCTTC
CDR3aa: CASSRTWRVDNEQFF

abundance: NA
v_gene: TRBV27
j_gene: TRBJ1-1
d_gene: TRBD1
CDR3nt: TGTGCCAGCAGTTCCTACAGGGGGCAAGAATCTGAAGCTTTCTTT
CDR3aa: CASSSYRGQESEAFF

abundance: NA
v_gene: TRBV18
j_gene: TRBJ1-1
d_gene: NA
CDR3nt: TGTGCCAGCTCACCTGTGCAGGCTATGAACACTGAAGCTTTCTTT
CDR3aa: CASSPVQAMNTEAFF